The 19 T cell receptor beta chains listed next were all sequenced from one sample in a study of cytomegalovirus exposure and HLA in healthy donors. PCR was performed using 60 Vbeta and 13 Jbeta primers. Using immunoSEQ multiplex PCR, the repertoire was profiled, and TCRdb retains in-frame clones only, with some absent. The table has 100,000 to 150,000 clones, 81% seen once. The sample taken for sequencing was PBMCs. These receptors all come from a man aged 18 to 30 in good health and CMV-seronegative.

Points on this clone: Other DNA sequences in the same sample also yield this CDR3. The genes are TRBV5-1 and TRBJ1-6; the D gene is possibly TRBD1 (5 bases). V lost 2 bases and J lost 6, with 12 bases in between. Germline V gene data show CDR1 as SGHRS and CDR2 as YFSETQ. The CDR3 totals 15 residues. CDR3 in DNA: TGCGCCAGCAGCTTCGACAGTTCACTTAATTCACCCCTCCACTTT. The encoded protein is CASSFDSSLNSPLHF.

This clone turned up a few times. As DNA, the CDR3 is TGTGCCAGTAGAGACAGGGCTAGCACAGATACGCAGTATTTT. Translating gives CASRDRASTDTQYF. The chain carries TRBV19 and TRBJ2-3; 7 positions agree with TRBD1. Trimming took 6 bases from V and 0 from J; bases not matched to a gene: 3. The CDR3 covers 14 residues. Germline V gene lookup returns CDR1 LNHDA and CDR2 SQIVND (reference sequence).

V usage is TRBV5-1 and J usage is TRBJ2-7, with TRBD1 matching 9 bases. V lost 3 bases to trimming and J lost 5 bases; unmatched junction nucleotides: 3. Germline loops: CDR1 SGHRS, CDR2 YFSETQ. The CDR3 contains 13 residues. CDR3 sequence (DNA): TGCGCCAGCAGCTGGACAGGGGTCGACGAGCAGTACTTC. It codes for CASSWTGVDEQYF.

The V call is TRBV7-3, the J call TRBJ1-5; the D is unclear. V lost 0 bases and J lost 5, with 5 bases in between. The CDR3 has 13 residues. Germline values: CDR1 SGHTA, CDR2 FQGTGA. CDR3 coding DNA: TGTGCCAGCAGCTTAACGAGGGATCAGCCCCAGCATTTT. It encodes CASSLTRDQPQHF.

This clone was seen once. This chain links TRBV7-2 with TRBJ2-3; 8 bases are shared with TRBD2. Germline assignment: CDR1 SGHTA and CDR2 FQGNSA. V was clipped by 1 base and J by 2 bases; unmatched bases: 5. This CDR3 comprises 16 residues. The CDR3: CASSLGGGGPTDTQYF. The CDR3 bases are TGTGCCAGCAGCTTAGGGGGCGGGGGGCCCACAGATACGCAGTATTTT.

The J gene is TRBJ2-2, the V gene TRBV7-3; the match to TRBD2 covers 8 bases. V was pared by 1 base and J by 6 bases, with 7 bases of the junction left unmatched. The CDR3 is made up of 16 amino acids. CDR1 and CDR2 from the germline V gene are SGHTA and FQGTGA. The CDR3 loop is CASSLRASGLPGELFF. As DNA, the CDR3 is TGTGCCAGCAGCTTAAGGGCTAGCGGGCTCCCCGGGGAGCTGTTTTTT.

The rearrangement uses TRBV25-1 and TRBJ1-6; a possible D gene is TRBD1 (5 bases). V lost 6 bases, J lost 6 bases, and 12 bases lay in between. The CDR3 is 14 amino acids. The germline V gene has CDR1 MGHDK and CDR2 SYGVNS. Here the CDR3 reads CASRGPAINSPLHF. Written as DNA, the CDR3 is TGTGCCAGCAGGGGGCCGGCGATTAATTCACCCCTCCACTTT.

CDR3 DNA sequence: TGTGCCAGCAGTGACAGGGATGCATACGAGCAGTACTTC. This codes for CASSDRDAYEQYF. This chain links TRBV6-1 with TRBJ2-7, with a tentative D call TRBD1 (5 bases). The CDR3 runs 13 residues. V lost 3 bases and J lost 4, with 10 bases in between. The germline V gene encodes CDR1 MNHNS and CDR2 SASEGT.

V is TRBV4-1 and J is TRBJ2-3, with TRBD1 identical over 7 bases. The CDR3 extends over 16 amino acids. Germline CDR1 and CDR2: MGHRA and YSYEKL. Trimming took 4 bases from V and 3 from J; bases not matched to a gene: 10. The CDR3 spells CASSRAPGGGTDTQYF. The CDR3, as DNA: TGCGCCAGCAGCCGAGCGCCAGGGGGTGGGACAGATACGCAGTATTTT.

Of note for this clone: Compared with germline, one end of the junction differs, possibly owing to a read error. The chain's CDR3 is CSSSLRVVETQYF. The CDR3 coding sequence is TGTTCCAGCAGCTTACGGGTTGTGGAGACCCAGTACTTC. The J gene is TRBJ2-5, the V gene TRBV7-9; D uncertain. Germline CDR1 reads SEHNR; CDR2 reads FQNEAQ (reference sequence). The length of the CDR3 is 13 residues.

The J gene is TRBJ1-2, the V gene TRBV5-8; TRBD1 matches 10 bases. V dropped 4 bases and J dropped 4; count of bases not matched to a gene: 10. In germline, CDR1 is SGHTS, CDR2 YDEGEE. The CDR3 extends over 16 amino acids. CDR3 DNA: TGTGCCAGCAGCGACCCCCCGGGACAGGGGTTCTATGGCTACACCTTC. Translated: CASSDPPGQGFYGYTF.

The rearrangement links TRBV2 to TRBJ1-3; D unresolved. This CDR3 is 15 amino acids long. Trimming left V 5 bases short and J 4 bases short, with 15 bases between. The V gene's germline CDR1 is SNHLY and CDR2 FYNNEI. The CDR3 here is CASSSDPPGGNTIYF. CDR3 nucleotides: TGTGCCAGCAGTTCGGACCCCCCGGGAGGAAACACCATATATTTT.

This clone was found a few times. The chain couples TRBV9 to TRBJ2-3; 10 bases match TRBD2. The germline CDR1 and CDR2 sequences are SGDLS and YYNGEE. V shed 5 bases and J 6 bases; nucleotides not matched to a gene: 12. The CDR3 has 16 amino acids. CDR3 sequence (DNA): TGTGCCAGCAGACTAGCGGGGACAAGTCCGGTGGATACGCAGTATTTT. Protein sequence: CASRLAGTSPVDTQYF.

J is TRBJ1-2 and V is TRBV7-6, with D perhaps matching TRBD1 (6 bases). The CDR3 covers 15 residues. Germline V gives CDR1 SGHVS, CDR2 FNYEAQ. Trimming pared 5 bases from V and 2 bases from J, leaving 15 bases between. CDR3 sequence reads: CASSPGDIFNYGYTF. CDR3 in DNA: TGTGCCAGCAGCCCAGGGGACATATTCAACTATGGCTACACCTTC.

V and J are TRBV6-5 and TRBJ1-3; D is unresolved. Trimming took 4 bases from V and 0 from J, leaving 10 bases between them. This CDR3 comprises 15 residues. In germline, CDR1 is MNHEY, CDR2 SVGAGI. CDR3: CASSLGRSSGNTIYF. Written as DNA, the CDR3 is TGTGCCAGCAGTTTAGGCAGGTCCTCTGGAAACACCATATATTTT.

The J gene is TRBJ1-2, the V gene TRBV13, with a tentative D call TRBD1 (6 bases). The CDR3 totals 14 residues. V shed 3 bases and J shed 4 bases, with 12 bases lying between them. Germline V lookup: CDR1 PRHDT, CDR2 FYEKMQ (reference sequence). For the CDR3, the DNA is TGTGCCAGCAGCTTGGGCAGGGGCTCCTATGGCTACACCTTC. This translates into CASSLGRGSYGYTF.

The chain has TRBV5-6 and TRBJ2-7; 7 nucleotides match TRBD1. CDR1 and CDR2 from the germline V gene are SGHDT and YYEEEE. The CDR3 contains 14 residues. Unmatched junction bases numbered 3, after V lost 1 base and J lost 2 bases. The CDR3 spells CASSLWDSPYEQYF. The CDR3 DNA follows: TGTGCCAGCAGCTTGTGGGACAGCCCCTACGAGCAGTACTTC. The full variable domain, completed using reference TRBV5-6 and TRBJ2-7, is DAGVTQSPTHLIKTRGQQVTLRCSPKSGHDTVSWYQQALGQGPQFIFQYYEEEERQRGNFPDRFSGHQFPNYSSELNVNALLLGDSALYLCASSLWDSPYEQYFGPGTRLTVT.

This chain links TRBV6-5 with TRBJ2-2, with 10 bases matching TRBD2. Germline CDR1 MNHEY, CDR2 SVGAGI. CDR3 length: 15 residues. The ends lost 6 bases at V and 4 bases at J; junction bases unmatched: 5. The CDR3 loop is CASRWLAGATGELFF. The CDR3 DNA is TGTGCCAGCAGATGGCTAGCGGGGGCCACCGGGGAGCTGTTTTTT.

This chain connects TRBV6-5 to TRBJ1-1; 7 nucleotides match TRBD1. Germline CDR1 is MNHEY and CDR2 is SVGAGI. CDR3 length equals 14 residues. V lost 4 bases to trimming and J lost 6 bases; unmatched junction nucleotides: 8. DNA of the CDR3: TGTGCCAGCAGTTTCTCCGACAGGGCGGCTGAAGCTTTCTTT. Protein sequence: CASSFSDRAAEAFF.